This is a list of T cell receptor beta chains from one sample in a study of response to subunit inactivated influenza vaccine. TCRdb independently ran MiXCR on the RT-PCR reads; one entry per CDR3 protein. The table lists about 500,000 distinct CDR3 sequences, about 15% of them singletons. The sequences come from CD4+ T cells sorted from PBMCs, collected 23 to 25 months after vaccination. The receptors shown here come from a man aged 45 to 75 who received an inactivated influenza vaccine. Each CDR3 is given with its conserved first and last residue. A D gene is named only where the DNA matches it firmly. Size is omitted from some rows. Given values are once, few, many or a class for expanded clones.

clone size	V gene	J gene	D gene	CDR3 DNA	CDR3 protein
once	TRBV7-9	TRBJ2-7	-	TGTGCCAGCTGCGCAGGACAACCCTACGAGCAGTACTTC	CASCAGQPYEQYF
many	TRBV5-1	TRBJ2-7	TRBD1	TGCGCCAGCAGCTCCGGGACAGGGTGGAACGAGCAGTACTTC	CASSSGTGWNEQYF
-	TRBV6-2/TRBV6-3	TRBJ2-3	TRBD2	TGTGCCAGTCGGCTAGCGGGAGTTGCAGCAGATACGCAGTATTTT	CASRLAGVAADTQYF
-	TRBV20-1	TRBJ2-7	-	TGCAGTGCTATTGACCAGAAAGTCTCCGAGCAGTACTTC	CSAIDQKVSEQYF
-	TRBV3-1	TRBJ1-3	TRBD1	TGTGCCAGCAGCCCCTCCGGGACAGCTGGAAACACCATATATTTT	CASSPSGTAGNTIYF
few	TRBV12-3/TRBV12-4	TRBJ2-1	TRBD2	TGTGCCAGCAGTTTACGCTCAGCGGGGGGCGAAAATGAGCAGTTCTTC	CASSLRSAGGENEQFF
few	TRBV7-9	TRBJ2-3	TRBD2	TGTGCCAGCAGCCGACTAGCGACAGATACGCAGTATTTT	CASSRLATDTQYF
many	TRBV29-1	TRBJ2-2	TRBD1	TGCAGCGCGGGACAGGAGAACACCGGGGAGCTGTTTTTT	CSAGQENTGELFF
few	TRBV5-1	TRBJ2-1	TRBD1	TGCGCCAGCAGCCTGGACAGGCCAAATGAGCAGTTCTTC	CASSLDRPNEQFF
-	TRBV5-1	TRBJ1-6	-	TGCGCCAGCAGCTTGACCCCGACGGGGGAGGGGTATAATTCACCCCTCCACTTT	CASSLTPTGEGYNSPLHF
few	TRBV20-1	TRBJ1-1	TRBD1	TGCAGTGCTCTTACCGGGACAGGGAACACTGAAGCTTTCTTT	CSALTGTGNTEAFF
-	TRBV20-1	TRBJ2-3	TRBD2	TGCAGCGGAGCGGGAGGCTCTAGCACAGATACGCAGTATTTT	CSGAGGSSTDTQYF
few	TRBV5-6	TRBJ2-1	-	TGTGCCAGCAGCTTTGGGCCCAGCCATCTGAATGAGCAGTTCTTC	CASSFGPSHLNEQFF
few	TRBV5-6	TRBJ1-6	-	TGTGCCAGCAGCCCCACCCGCTTAGGAGCCCTCCACTTT	CASSPTRLGALHF